A single sample is the source of the 24 T cell receptor beta chains below, sequenced in a study of OX40 agonist ivuxolimab in advanced cancers. TCRdb's copy holds only in-frame clones and misses some; the assay was immunoSEQ multiplex PCR. The top ten hold over 2% of the sample, which has tens of thousands of clones, 70% to 90% seen once. Sequences were derived from CD4+ or CD8+ T cells sorted from blood, sampled in a trial of the OX40 agonist ivuxolimab. Receptors originate from an adult with an advanced solid tumor such as melanoma, head and neck, liver or kidney cancer.

This chain connects TRBV7-9 to TRBJ2-7, with a weak D call TRBD1 (6 bases). Germline V gives CDR1 SEHNR, CDR2 FQNEAQ (reference sequence). The length of the CDR3 is 13 residues. With 4 bases removed from V and 3 bases from J, the gap between germline ends came to 10 bases. CDR3 loop: CASSYRDNYEQYF. The DNA of the CDR3 is TGTGCCAGCAGCTACCGGGACAACTACGAGCAGTACTTC.

The chain recombines TRBV30 with TRBJ1-5; 8 bases agree with TRBD1. J was trimmed by 7 bases and V by 2 bases; bases with no gene match: 4. Germline V lookup: CDR1 GTSNPN, CDR2 SVGIG (reference sequence). The length of the CDR3 is 13 residues. CDR3 bases: TGTGCCTGGAGTCTGACAGGGGACCAGCCCCAGCATTTT. Its translation: CAWSLTGDQPQHF.

The chain employs TRBV15 and TRBJ1-2, with a tentative D call TRBD1 (6 bases). The ends were cut back, 0 bases at V and 2 bases at J, with 13 bases in the middle. Germline V gene lookup returns CDR1 LNHNV and CDR2 YYDKDF (reference sequence). This CDR3 is built from 16 residues. The CDR3, as DNA: TGTGCCACCAGCAGAGAAGCCCGGCAGGGGAACTATGGCTACACCTTC. Translated: CATSREARQGNYGYTF.

This clone was found once. The V and J genes are TRBV19 and TRBJ1-3, with 8 bases that match TRBD1. After removal of 7 bases from V and 2 bases from J, the junction contained 10 bases not matched to a gene. In germline, CDR1 is LNHDA, CDR2 SQIVND (reference sequence). The CDR3 is 16 residues long. The CDR3: CASTVGQGGPGNTIYF. DNA for the CDR3: TGTGCCAGTACCGTCGGACAGGGAGGACCTGGAAACACCATATATTTT.

This chain's CDR3 is CASSFLESDEQYF. The DNA of the CDR3 is TGTGCCAGCAGTTTCCTGGAGAGCGACGAGCAGTACTTC. The rearrangement links TRBV28 to TRBJ2-7; no definite D call. The CDR3 sequence is 13 residues long. Germline CDR1 is MDHEN and CDR2 is SYDVKM. V was trimmed by 3 bases and J by 5 bases, leaving 11 bases between them.

The chain uses TRBV19 and TRBJ2-5, with 10 bases matching TRBD1. V shed 5 bases and J 5 bases; nucleotides not matched to a gene: 8. Germline V gene data show CDR1 as LNHDA and CDR2 as SQIVND (reference sequence). The CDR3 sequence is 15 residues long. CDR3 protein: CASSPRDRGVETQYF. CDR3 sequence (DNA): TGTGCCAGTAGTCCCCGGGACAGGGGTGTTGAGACCCAGTACTTC.

The chain carries TRBV5-1 and TRBJ1-1; D is uncertain. V lost 4 bases, J lost 5 bases, and 9 bases lay in between. CDR1 and CDR2 from the germline V gene are SGHRS and YFSETQ. The CDR3 has 12 residues. The chain's CDR3 is CASSQDLTEAFF. As DNA, the CDR3 is TGCGCCAGCAGCCAGGACCTGACTGAAGCTTTCTTT.

V is TRBV5-5 and J is TRBJ1-2; no clear D. The germline V and J ends were trimmed by 1 base and 1 base, with 8 bases remaining between them. The CDR3 has 14 amino acids. Germline V gene sequence: CDR1 SGHKS, CDR2 YYEKEE (reference sequence). The CDR3 reads CASSLYSDNYGYTF. DNA of the CDR3: TGTGCCAGCAGCTTGTATAGTGATAACTATGGCTACACCTTC.

The chain carries TRBV28 and TRBJ1-4; D remains unclear. Trimming removed 7 bases from V and 4 bases from J, with 19 bases in between. This CDR3 is 16 amino acids long. The germline V gene encodes CDR1 MDHEN and CDR2 SYDVKM. Here the CDR3 reads CASTSILGGYNEKLFF. CDR3 bases: TGTGCCAGCACTAGCATATTGGGCGGATATAATGAAAAACTGTTTTTT.

The V and J genes are TRBV15 and TRBJ1-4, with a weak D call TRBD1 (6 bases). Germline V gene sequence: CDR1 LNHNV, CDR2 YYDKDF (reference sequence). V lost 0 bases, J lost 7 bases, and 15 bases lay in between. The CDR3 length is 16 residues. The CDR3 sequence is CATSRDHGGAGEKLFF. CDR3 coding DNA: TGTGCCACCAGCAGAGATCACGGGGGCGCTGGTGAAAAACTGTTTTTT. The complete variable domain, with remaining parts taken from reference TRBV15 and TRBJ1-4, reads DAMVIQNPRYQVTQFGKPVTLSCSQTLNHNVMYWYQQKSSQAPKLLFHYYDKDFNNEADTPDNFQSRRPNTSFCFLDIRSPGLGDTAMYLCATSRDHGGAGEKLFFGSGTQLSVL.

This clone was seen more than once but under ten times. V is TRBV10-3 and J is TRBJ1-2; TRBD1 aligns across 7 bases. The CDR3 is 13 amino acids. The germline CDR1 and CDR2 sequences are ENHRY and SYGVKD. V gave up 2 bases and J gave up 8 bases; unmatched junction bases: 5. This CDR3 is CAISEDRVEGYTF. Here the CDR3 DNA reads TGTGCCATCAGTGAGGACAGGGTGGAAGGCTACACCTTC.

This rearrangement joins TRBV27 to TRBJ2-7; D perhaps matches TRBD2 (6 bases). The CDR3 contains 16 residues. Trimming took 6 bases from V and 3 from J, leaving 21 bases between them. Germline loops: CDR1 MNHEY, CDR2 SMNVEV (reference sequence). CDR3 sequence (DNA): TGTGCCAGCAGCCCAGGCTCAGGGACTTTGCGCTACGAGCAGTACTTC. Protein product: CASSPGSGTLRYEQYF.

The V and J genes are TRBV6-5 and TRBJ1-1; D is uncertain. The V gene lost 5 bases and the J gene lost 0 bases, with 13 bases spanning the gap. The germline V gene encodes CDR1 MNHEY and CDR2 SVGAGI. The CDR3 has 15 amino acids. Written as DNA, the CDR3 is TGTGCCAGCAGTCGGATACAGATGATGAACACTGAAGCTTTCTTT. Translating gives CASSRIQMMNTEAFF.

This chain uses TRBV5-1 with TRBJ2-3; D is ambiguous. The length of the CDR3 is 14 residues. Deletions cut 1 base from V and 2 bases from J, with 8 bases between. CDR1 is SGHRS and CDR2 is YFSETQ in the germline V gene. CDR3 loop: CASSLLTYTDTQYF. CDR3 coding DNA: TGCGCCAGCAGCTTGTTGACGTACACAGATACGCAGTATTTT.

The chain uses TRBV6-1 and TRBJ2-7; TRBD1 is a possible D gene (5 bases). Germline assignment: CDR1 MNHNS and CDR2 SASEGT. Between the trimmed V and J ends, which lost 1 base and 3 bases, there was a span of 13 bases. The CDR3 is 15 residues long. In DNA, the CDR3 is TGTGCCAGCAGTGAAGACCGAGAGACAGACTACGAGCAGTACTTC. Translated: CASSEDRETDYEQYF.

The CDR3 spells CASSQDWGRGGYTF. The DNA for the CDR3 is TGCGCCAGCAGCCAAGACTGGGGGAGGGGTGGCTACACCTTC. The chain employs TRBV4-1 and TRBJ1-2; D possibly corresponds to TRBD1 (5 bases). Trimming took off 0 bases at V and 7 bases at J, with 12 bases between the two ends. Germline CDR1 is MGHRA and CDR2 is YSYEKL. The CDR3 spans 14 residues.

The rearrangement joins TRBV29-1 to TRBJ2-3, with TRBD2 matching over 16 bases. Germline CDR1 and CDR2: SQVTM and ANQGSEA. V lost 6 bases to trimming and J lost 5 bases; unmatched junction nucleotides: 5. The CDR3 is 15 amino acids. CDR3 sequence: CSVTGTSGGVDTQYF. The CDR3 DNA reads TGCAGCGTCACCGGGACTAGCGGGGGGGTAGATACGCAGTATTTT.

This clone was counted only a few times. The gene calls are TRBV2 and TRBJ2-2; possibly TRBD1 for D (6 bases). This CDR3 has 13 residues. The V gene lost 5 bases and the J gene lost 5 bases, with 9 bases spanning the gap. Looked up from germline, CDR1 is SNHLY and CDR2 is FYNNEI. The CDR3 here is CASSTQGTGELFF. In DNA form, the CDR3 reads TGTGCCAGCAGTACACAGGGAACCGGGGAGCTGTTTTTT.

The rearrangement links TRBV5-1 to TRBJ1-1, with TRBD1 as a possible D gene (6 bases). This CDR3 region has 14 residues. Trimming left V 6 bases short and J 1 base short, with 13 bases between. Per germline, CDR1 SGHRS and CDR2 YFSETQ. The CDR3 sequence is CASKRGASNTEAFF. The DNA of the CDR3 is TGCGCCAGCAAGCGGGGGGCGTCGAACACTGAAGCTTTCTTT.

The rearrangement links TRBV30 to TRBJ2-1, with 11 bases lining up with TRBD2. Trimming cost V 5 bases and J 9 bases; bases outside gene matches: 6. Germline loops: CDR1 GTSNPN, CDR2 SVGIG (reference sequence). The CDR3 has 13 amino acids. CDR3 nucleotide sequence: TGTGCCTGGCGACTAGCGGGGACCCGTGAGCAGTTCTTC. This sequence encodes CAWRLAGTREQFF.

A word on this clone: Relative to the germline gene, one junction end is altered; a read error may explain this. V usage is TRBV7-9 and J usage is TRBJ1-2, with D possibly matching TRBD1 (5 bases). This CDR3 region has 12 residues. Germline lookup yields CDR1 SEHNR and CDR2 FQNEAQ (reference sequence). The chain's CDR3 is CASSLRDYGYTF. The CDR3 nucleotides read TGTGCCAGCAGCTTAAGGGACTACGGCTACACCTTC.

J is TRBJ2-1 and V is TRBV5-4; D may be TRBD2 (6 bases). The CDR3 is made up of 15 amino acids. Deletions cut 4 bases from V and 7 bases from J, with 18 bases between. Germline CDR1 reads SGHNT; CDR2 reads YYREEE (reference sequence). CDR3 bases: TGTGCCAGCAGCGGCGGTGGGACTTCAAATAATGAGCAGTTCTTC. Residues: CASSGGGTSNNEQFF.

The rearrangement uses TRBV27 and TRBJ2-5; D call uncertain. Germline lookup yields CDR1 MNHEY and CDR2 SMNVEV (reference sequence). This CDR3 region has 12 residues. Trimming pared 4 bases from V and 5 bases from J, leaving 8 bases between. The CDR3 nucleotides read TGTGCCAGCAGTTCCCCCCGGGAGACCCAGTACTTC. It is translated as CASSSPRETQYF.

This sequence joins TRBV11-2 and TRBJ2-1, with 9 bases fitting TRBD1. The CDR3 loop spans 13 amino acids. Trimming removed 5 bases from V and 15 bases from J; junction bases left unmatched: 11. Germline V gene lookup returns CDR1 SGHAT and CDR2 FQNNGV. This CDR3 reads CASSTYPGQGRFF. CDR3 bases: TGTGCCAGCAGCACCTATCCGGGACAGGGTCGGTTCTTC.